This T cell receptor beta chain was observed in a study of vaccination effects on CD4 cells after COVID-19 (dated 2022 in TCRdb). With regard to the full study: After vaccination, three convalescent patients were sampled at an early time point (day +14) and at a late time point (day +241, +227 and +161, respectively). The Oncomine TCR Beta short-read assay on an Illumina iSeq 100 was used to sequence cultures from other donors in the study. Across the study, the median time from the second dose to post-vaccine sampling was 72 days (range 14 to 241). Altogether, 10 COVID-19 convalescent patients and a handful of SARS-CoV-2-naive healthy vaccine recipients made up the full study. SARS-CoV-2 spike-specific CD4+ TCR repertoires from before and after mRNA vaccination were compared in COVID-19 convalescent patients and in infection-naive vaccine recipients.

V is cut back by 0 bases and J by 10 bases, with 6 bases in the junction unmatched. Looking up the germline V gene yields CDR1 ENHRY and CDR2 SYGVKD. The CDR3 numbers 13 residues from cysteine through phenylalanine. Left in the record is the CDR3 DNA by itself, 39 bases read in frame from the first base. This clone was recorded a few times. Its binding antigen is unknown. No base qualities exist here, and no much larger clone lies one base off it. Preparation of the library involved the immunoSEQ multiplex PCR assay. TCR beta CDR3 sequencing was performed on DNA from the cultured, isolated CD4+ T cells. Under the source paper's analysis protocol: The analysis removed non-productive TCR sequences, trimmed reads to the CDR3 region, and retained only CDR3s that were 7 or more amino acids long. The MANAFEST web app was used to identify antigen-specific clonotypes by comparing expansion in peptide wells with expansion in reference cultures. Positive clones required FDR<0.05 expansion versus reference and all other wells, odds ratio above 5, and frequency above 0.1% in two replicate wells. A clonotype was called cross-reactive if it was significantly expanded both in SARS-CoV-2 spike wells and in at least one common cold coronavirus spike condition. Using the stringdist R package, CDR3 similarity was measured by Levenshtein distance, and unrooted trees were constructed with ape in R 3.6.1. The immuneACCESS repertoire file appears here via TCRdb, limited to in-frame rearrangements. These files lack a portion of the clones; in checked studies, under half of the deficit traces to unresolved V genes, and the cause of the others is not known. V, J and clone size are those of that table, while D and trimming were read from the DNA. This sample lists about 17,000 clones; over 60% were detected once. Clones ranked in the top ten supply 20% to 25% of the sample.

In the ViraFEST assay, PBMC were stimulated with viral peptide pools, and antigen-specific CD4+ T cell clonotypes were then identified by expansion using TCR sequencing. After around 11 days of culture, CD4+ T cells were isolated with the EasySep CD4+ T cell isolation kit. Convalescent patients had PCR-confirmed SARS-CoV-2 infection between March and December 2020, before Alpha, Beta and Delta variants emerged in the United States. Each participant received two doses of an mRNA SARS-CoV-2 vaccine, either BNT162b2 or mRNA-1273. About 2.2 million PBMC per well were cultured in IMDM with about 5.1% human AB serum, 9 to 10 IU/ml IL-2 and gentamicin, plus 10 ug/ml peptides. Half of the culture medium was replaced with fresh IL-2-containing medium on days 3 and 7. Unless otherwise noted, each peptide stimulation condition was cultured in triplicate wells. PBMC were separated from whole blood using Ficoll-Paque Plus gradient centrifugation and were then either cryopreserved at -140C or used fresh. Overlapping peptide pools spanned the spike proteins of SARS-CoV-2 and the common cold coronaviruses HCoV-NL63, HCoV-OC43 and HCoV-229E. The QIAamp micro DNA kit was used to extract genomic DNA from the cultured CD4+ T cells.

What the work shows at the level of the full study, not this receptor alone: For convalescent patients, new clones induced by the vaccine made up most of the post-vaccine spike-reactive repertoire, and these new clones were largely distinct from the clones induced by infection. Clones induced by infection and clones induced by vaccination both contracted markedly at late timepoints after vaccination, which fits with T cell responses waning over time. The study was limited by a small number of convalescent patients, and early post-infection timepoints were lacking.

The sample here was CD4+ T cells from PBMCs cultured with SARS-CoV-2 spike peptides, taken after COVID-19 vaccination. Explained via the paper, the cell subset or site label denotes: SARS-CoV-2 spike overlapping peptide pool stimulation. The receptor's source is a human donor who had a prior SARS-CoV-2 infection. The sequence links TRBV10-3 to TRBJ2-7; 7 nucleotides in the junction match TRBD2. The DNA sequence reads TGTGCCATCAGTGAGTCCGGCGGGGGTAAACAGTACTTC. This codes for CAISESGGGKQYF.